This T cell receptor beta chain was profiled in a study of CD8 T cells in Susac syndrome. The T cells that were sequenced for TCR beta were CD8+ and CD4+ cells from blood. Random hexamers were used to reverse transcribe the RNA input (about 0.45 to 1 ug). TCRdb recomputed calls from the immunoSEQ multiplex PCR reads with MiXCR, one row per CDR3 protein. The sample includes 170,000 or so distinct CDR3 sequences, 95% to 97% of them seen just once. This TCR derives from a human donor with Susac syndrome. The sequenced material came from CD4+ T cells from PBMCs.

In DNA, the CDR3 is TGTGCCAGCAGCTATGGGACTAGCGGGATGGAGACCCAGTACTTC. Protein: CASSYGTSGMETQYF. V is TRBV7-9 and J is TRBJ2-5; 13 bases are a match to TRBD2. Per germline, CDR1 SEHNR and CDR2 FQNEAQ (reference sequence). This CDR3 spans 15 amino acids. J gave up 5 bases and V 4 bases, and 4 bases lay outside the gene matches.